This section outlines one T cell receptor (beta chain) sequence together with its context. The antigen is undetermined. This entry is derived from a study of blood T cells in healthy people across ages. Together with a sample-barcoded 5' primer, a J-beta primer mix was included in a second PCR lasting about 6 to 11 cycles. TCRdb recomputed calls from the 5' RACE reads with MiXCR, one row per CDR3 protein. The sample holds 600,000 or so distinct CDR3 sequences, 25% to 35% seen once. V dropped 4 bases and J dropped 5; count of bases not matched to a gene: 7. The germline V gene encodes CDR1 SGHRS and CDR2 YFSETQ. The CDR3 loop spans 14 amino acids. General study points: No one knew whether donors had CMV, which possibly confounded expanded clonotype changes.

The chain employs TRBV5-1 and TRBJ2-7; 9 nucleotides agree with TRBD1. The material sequenced was blood. The TCR was taken from a woman aged 80 or over in good health. For the CDR3, the DNA is TGCGCCAGCAGCGTAGGACAGGGGATACACGAGCAGTACTTC. The encoded protein is CASSVGQGIHEQYF.